This T cell receptor (beta chain) derives from a study of blood T cells in healthy people across ages. The V and J ends lost 5 bases and 2 bases, in that order; junction bases with no gene match: 9. The CDR3 runs to 16 residues. PCR was performed a second time for about 7 to 11 cycles using a sample-barcoded 5' primer and a J-beta primer mix. TCRdb reprocessed the 5' RACE reads via MiXCR and lists one record per CDR3 protein. The sample has approximately 600,000 distinct CDR3 sequences, about 53% seen once. Source material: blood. The rearrangement uses TRBV12-3 or TRBV12-4 and TRBJ1-1; 9 bases line up with TRBD1. The TCR was taken from a man aged 55 to 69 in good health. The CDR3 reads CASSPRDRAYNTEAFF. The DNA for the CDR3 is TGTGCCAGCAGTCCCCGGGACAGGGCATATAACACTGAAGCTTTCTTT.